The 17 T cell receptor beta chains below were found in one sample sequenced in a study of blood T cells in healthy people across ages. The authors ran a second PCR of roughly 6 to 12 cycles using a sample-barcoded 5' primer and a J-beta primer mix. TCRdb called the 5' RACE reads again in MiXCR, with one record for every CDR3 protein. This table holds almost 800,000 distinct CDR3 sequences, nearly 60% found once. Sequenced input: blood. The receptors stem from a man younger than 40 in good health.

The J gene is TRBJ2-7, the V gene TRBV10-3; D is undetermined. The CDR3 covers 13 residues. CDR1 and CDR2 from the germline V gene are ENHRY and SYGVKD. V shed 4 bases and J shed 0 bases, with 7 bases lying between them. CDR3: CAISAGSSYEQYF. In DNA form, the CDR3 reads TGTGCCATCAGTGCTGGAAGCTCCTACGAGCAGTACTTC.

The V and J genes are TRBV7-2 and TRBJ1-2; 8 bases align to TRBD1. V lost 5 bases to trimming and J lost 3 bases; unmatched junction nucleotides: 2. CDR1 and CDR2 from the germline V gene are SGHTA and FQGNSA. CDR3 length equals 13 residues. The DNA for the CDR3 is TGTGCCAGCAGCATGGACAGGGACTATGGCTACACCTTC. It is translated as CASSMDRDYGYTF.

The V call is TRBV29-1, the J call TRBJ2-7; 8 nucleotides agree with TRBD2. Per germline, CDR1 SQVTM and CDR2 ANQGSEA. J was trimmed by 0 bases and V by 7 bases; bases with no gene match: 5. This CDR3 has 13 amino acids. DNA of the CDR3: TGCAGCGCCAAGCGGGAGCTCTCCTACGAGCAGTACTTC. Translated: CSAKRELSYEQYF.

The rearrangement links TRBV12-3 or TRBV12-4 to TRBJ2-5, with 14 bases fitting TRBD2. The trim removed 6 bases at V and 0 bases at J, leaving 9 bases unmatched. This CDR3 comprises 18 residues. The CDR3 reads CASRPSWTSGGYQETQYF. In nucleotides, the CDR3 is TGTGCCAGCAGACCATCCTGGACTAGCGGGGGGTACCAAGAGACCCAGTACTTC.

The rearrangement links TRBV4-3 to TRBJ1-6; D unclear. CDR1 LGHNA and CDR2 YSLEER come from the germline V gene. The CDR3 has 17 residues. V was clipped by 1 base and J by 10 bases, with 20 bases between them. CDR3: CASSQGPRGLSGSPLHF. In DNA form, the CDR3 reads TGCGCCAGCAGCCAAGGACCCCGCGGTCTTTCAGGCTCACCCCTCCACTTT.

This sequence joins TRBV10-3 and TRBJ2-3, with 14 bases that match TRBD2. Germline-derived CDR1 and CDR2 are ENHRY and SYGVKD. This CDR3 is built from 16 residues. V gave up 6 bases and J gave up 2 bases; unmatched junction bases: 4. CDR3 DNA: TGTGCCATCAGATCGGGACTAGCGGGAGCCACAGATACGCAGTATTTT. Protein: CAIRSGLAGATDTQYF.

This clonotype has just a few counts. The chain carries TRBV14 and TRBJ2-5; 12 nucleotides agree with TRBD2. This CDR3 contains 16 residues. V was clipped by 5 bases and J by 0 bases; unmatched bases: 4. The germline CDR1 and CDR2 sequences are SGHDN and FVKESK. CDR3 sequence reads: CASSAWTSGDQETQYF. The DNA of the CDR3 is TGTGCCAGCAGCGCCTGGACTAGCGGGGACCAAGAGACCCAGTACTTC.

In DNA, the CDR3 is TGCAGTGCTAGCTGGACAGGGGGCCCCTACGAGCAGTACTTC. This translates into CSASWTGGPYEQYF. V is TRBV20-1 and J is TRBJ2-7, with 11 bases matching TRBD1. J lost 2 bases, V lost 3 bases, and 3 bases had no gene match. The germline gives CDR1 DFQATT, CDR2 SNEGSKA (reference sequence). The CDR3 length is 14 residues.

The gene calls are TRBV30 and TRBJ2-4; no definite D call. With the DNA end fitting TRBJ2-7 better, the J assignment may be wrong. Germline values: CDR1 GTSNPN, CDR2 SVGIG (reference sequence). The CDR3 has 14 amino acids. CDR3 nucleotide sequence: TGTGCCTGGAGTTTCGGTGACGGTGAATGCGAGCAGTACTTC. Protein product: CAWSFGDGECEQYF.

The chain has TRBV20-1 and TRBJ2-1; no clear D gene. This CDR3 has 12 amino acids. CDR1 is DFQATT and CDR2 is SNEGSKA in the germline V gene (reference sequence). The V end was cut by 5 bases, the J end by 5 bases, with 10 bases between. CDR3 coding DNA: TGCAGTGCTGCCCCAATTAACAATGAGCAGTTCTTC. This encodes CSAAPINNEQFF.

J is TRBJ2-5 and V is TRBV2; D may match TRBD1 or TRBD2 (6 bases each). V was shortened by 8 bases and J by 4 bases, with 11 bases between the two germline ends. Germline V gene sequence: CDR1 SNHLY, CDR2 FYNNEI. The CDR3 spans 12 residues. Here the CDR3 reads CASGGGGETQYF. CDR3 nucleotides: TGTGCCAGCGGTGGAGGGGGAGAGACCCAGTACTTC. The complete variable domain, with remaining parts taken from reference TRBV2 and TRBJ2-5, reads EPEVTQTPSHQVTQMGQEVILRCVPISNHLYFYWYRQILGQKVEFLVSFYNNEISEKSEIFDDQFSVERPDGSNFTLKIRSTKLEDSAMYFCASGGGGETQYFGPGTRLLVL.

The J gene is TRBJ2-3, the V gene TRBV2; possible D gene TRBD2, 5 bases. V gave up 6 bases and J gave up 0 bases, with 10 bases separating them. In germline, CDR1 is SNHLY, CDR2 FYNNEI. The CDR3 is 14 amino acids. The CDR3 region is CASRYRGSTDTQYF. The CDR3 nucleotides are TGTGCCAGCAGATACAGAGGGAGCACAGATACGCAGTATTTT.

This chain joins TRBV20-1 and TRBJ2-3; 8 nucleotides line up with TRBD1. V lost 6 bases to trimming and J lost 0 bases; unmatched junction nucleotides: 8. Germline CDR1 DFQATT, CDR2 SNEGSKA (reference sequence). The CDR3 length is 15 residues. The CDR3 bases are TGCAGTGCGCGCCAGGGGGCAGGGAGCACAGATACGCAGTATTTT. Its protein product is CSARQGAGSTDTQYF.

This clonotype was detected only once. The chain links TRBV27 to TRBJ2-5; 7 bases fit TRBD2. This CDR3 is 16 amino acids long. The junction had 11 bases not matched to a gene; V was cut back by 2 bases and J by 5 bases. CDR1 and CDR2 (germline): MNHEY, SMNVEV (reference sequence). The CDR3 sequence: CASSLVGTTTWETQYF. CDR3 coding DNA: TGTGCCAGCAGTTTAGTTGGGACTACCACGTGGGAGACCCAGTACTTC.

The CDR3 DNA reads as TGCGCCAGCAGCCAAGGTGGGGGGGGAGCGACAGATACGCAGTATTTT. Amino acids: CASSQGGGGATDTQYF. The chain recombines TRBV4-3 with TRBJ2-3, with 7 bases that match TRBD2. The CDR3 is 16 amino acids. Germline V lookup: CDR1 LGHNA, CDR2 YSLEER. Trimming cost V 1 base and J 3 bases; bases outside gene matches: 7.

V is TRBV7-2 and J is TRBJ2-3; the D gene is possibly TRBD1 (7 bases). Germline assignment: CDR1 SGHTA and CDR2 FQGNSA. CDR3 length: 19 amino acids. The ends were cut back, 2 bases at V and 0 bases at J, with 21 bases in the middle. Here the CDR3 reads CASSLIWVLAGGSTDTQYF. The CDR3 DNA reads as TGTGCCAGCAGCTTAATTTGGGTCTTGGCAGGGGGGAGCACAGATACGCAGTATTTT.

The chain joins TRBV24-1 to TRBJ2-1, with unresolved D. This CDR3 is 17 amino acids long. Germline values: CDR1 KGHDR, CDR2 SFDVKD. V was clipped by 5 bases and J by 3 bases, with 19 bases between them. CDR3 bases: TGTGCCACCAGTGTCGTCACCTCGGTCCCAGGCTACAATGAGCAGTTCTTC. This translates into CATSVVTSVPGYNEQFF.